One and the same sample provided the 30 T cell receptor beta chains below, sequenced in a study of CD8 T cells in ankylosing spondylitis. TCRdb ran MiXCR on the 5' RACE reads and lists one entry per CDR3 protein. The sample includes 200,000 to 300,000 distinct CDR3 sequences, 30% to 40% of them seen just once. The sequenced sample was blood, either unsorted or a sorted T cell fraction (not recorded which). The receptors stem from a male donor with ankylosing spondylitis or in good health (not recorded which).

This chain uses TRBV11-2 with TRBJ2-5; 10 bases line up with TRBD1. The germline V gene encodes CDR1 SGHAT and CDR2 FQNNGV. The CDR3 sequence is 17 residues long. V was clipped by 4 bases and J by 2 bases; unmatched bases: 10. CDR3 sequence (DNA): TGTGCCAGCAGCTCCAGGGACAGGGGAGGGCCACAAGAGACCCAGTACTTC. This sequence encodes CASSSRDRGGPQETQYF.

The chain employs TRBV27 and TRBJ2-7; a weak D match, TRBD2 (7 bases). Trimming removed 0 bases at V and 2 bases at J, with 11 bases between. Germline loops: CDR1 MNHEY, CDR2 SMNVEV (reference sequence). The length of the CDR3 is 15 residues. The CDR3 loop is CASSLSAGATYEQYF. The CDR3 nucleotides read TGTGCCAGCAGTTTATCGGCGGGGGCTACCTACGAGCAGTACTTC.

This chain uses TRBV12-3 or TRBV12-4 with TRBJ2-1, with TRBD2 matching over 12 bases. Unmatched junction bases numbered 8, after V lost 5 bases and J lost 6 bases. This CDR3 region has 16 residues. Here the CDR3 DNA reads TGTGCCAGCAGTCCGTATCTAGCGGGGGGGTCCAATGAGCAGTTCTTC. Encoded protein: CASSPYLAGGSNEQFF.

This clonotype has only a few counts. CDR3 sequence reads: CSASPGDSRNQPQHF. The CDR3 bases are TGCAGTGCTAGCCCTGGGGACAGTCGGAATCAGCCCCAGCATTTT. The chain carries TRBV20-1 and TRBJ1-5, with 7 bases fitting TRBD1. Germline loops: CDR1 DFQATT, CDR2 SNEGSKA (reference sequence). V shed 3 bases and J 4 bases; nucleotides not matched to a gene: 9. This CDR3 spans 15 amino acids.

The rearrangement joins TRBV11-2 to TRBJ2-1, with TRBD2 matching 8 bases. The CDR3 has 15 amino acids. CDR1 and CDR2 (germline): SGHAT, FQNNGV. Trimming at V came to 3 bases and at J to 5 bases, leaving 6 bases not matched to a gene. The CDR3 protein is CASSLTGGKNNEQFF. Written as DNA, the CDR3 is TGTGCCAGCAGCTTGACGGGGGGGAAGAACAATGAGCAGTTCTTC.

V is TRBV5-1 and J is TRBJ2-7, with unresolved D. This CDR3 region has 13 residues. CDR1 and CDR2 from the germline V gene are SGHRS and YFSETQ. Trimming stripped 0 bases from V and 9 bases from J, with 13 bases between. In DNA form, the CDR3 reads TGCGCCAGCAGCTTGGAGTACTTATCGATGCAGTACTTC. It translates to CASSLEYLSMQYF.

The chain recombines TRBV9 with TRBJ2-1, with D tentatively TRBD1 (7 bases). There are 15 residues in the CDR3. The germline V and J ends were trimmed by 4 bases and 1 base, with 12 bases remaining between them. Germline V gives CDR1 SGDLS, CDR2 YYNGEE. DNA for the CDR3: TGTGCCAGCAGCCCAGGGGGGCCGTCCTACAATGAGCAGTTCTTC. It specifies CASSPGGPSYNEQFF.

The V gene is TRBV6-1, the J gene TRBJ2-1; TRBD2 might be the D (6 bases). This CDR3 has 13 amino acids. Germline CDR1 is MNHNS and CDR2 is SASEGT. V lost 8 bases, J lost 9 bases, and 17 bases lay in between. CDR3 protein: CASGGGKYSEQFF. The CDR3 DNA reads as TGTGCCAGCGGTGGAGGGAAGTACTCTGAGCAGTTCTTC.

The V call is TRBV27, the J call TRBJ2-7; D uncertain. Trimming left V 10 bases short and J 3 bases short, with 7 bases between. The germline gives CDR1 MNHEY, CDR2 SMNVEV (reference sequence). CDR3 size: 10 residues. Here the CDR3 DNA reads TGTGCCACCATCCTCTACGAGCAGTACTTC. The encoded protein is CATILYEQYF.

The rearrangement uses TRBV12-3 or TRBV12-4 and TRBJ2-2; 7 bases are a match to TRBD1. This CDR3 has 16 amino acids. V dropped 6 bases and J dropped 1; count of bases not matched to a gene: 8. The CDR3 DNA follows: TGTGCCAGCAGACCGGAGACAGGGAAGAACACCGGGGAGCTGTTTTTT. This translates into CASRPETGKNTGELFF.

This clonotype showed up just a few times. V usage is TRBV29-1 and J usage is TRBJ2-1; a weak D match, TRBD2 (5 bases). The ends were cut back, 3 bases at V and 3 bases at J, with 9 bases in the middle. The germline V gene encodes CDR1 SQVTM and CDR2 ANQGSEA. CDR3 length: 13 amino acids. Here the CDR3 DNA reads TGCAGCGTTGACGGACTCGGCTACAATGAGCAGTTCTTC. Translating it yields CSVDGLGYNEQFF.

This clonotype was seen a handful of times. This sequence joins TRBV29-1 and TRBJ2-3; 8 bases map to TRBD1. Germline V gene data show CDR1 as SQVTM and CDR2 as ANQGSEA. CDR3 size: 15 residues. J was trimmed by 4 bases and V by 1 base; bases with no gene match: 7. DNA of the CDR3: TGCAGCGTTGAAGCCCCAGGGGGACAGGCAGATACGCAGTATTTT. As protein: CSVEAPGGQADTQYF.

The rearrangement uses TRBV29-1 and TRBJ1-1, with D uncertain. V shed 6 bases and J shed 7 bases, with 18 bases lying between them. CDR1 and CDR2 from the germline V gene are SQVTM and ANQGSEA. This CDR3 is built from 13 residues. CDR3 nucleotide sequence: TGCAGCGTCTTTGGTCCGGTTCGGAGTGAAGCTTTCTTT. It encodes CSVFGPVRSEAFF.

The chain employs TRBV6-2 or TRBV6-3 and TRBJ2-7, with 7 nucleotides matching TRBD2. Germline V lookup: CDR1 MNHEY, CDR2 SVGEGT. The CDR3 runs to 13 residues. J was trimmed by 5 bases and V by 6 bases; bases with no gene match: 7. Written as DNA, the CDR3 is TGTGCCAGCAGAGGACTAGGAGGCGACGAGCAGTACTTC. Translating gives CASRGLGGDEQYF.

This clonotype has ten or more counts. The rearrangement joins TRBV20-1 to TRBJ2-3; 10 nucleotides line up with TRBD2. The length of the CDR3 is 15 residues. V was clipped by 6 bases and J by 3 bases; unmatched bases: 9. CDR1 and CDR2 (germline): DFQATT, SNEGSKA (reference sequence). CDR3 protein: CSAQKRGGETDTQYF. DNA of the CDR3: TGCAGTGCCCAAAAGCGGGGGGGGGAGACAGATACGCAGTATTTT.

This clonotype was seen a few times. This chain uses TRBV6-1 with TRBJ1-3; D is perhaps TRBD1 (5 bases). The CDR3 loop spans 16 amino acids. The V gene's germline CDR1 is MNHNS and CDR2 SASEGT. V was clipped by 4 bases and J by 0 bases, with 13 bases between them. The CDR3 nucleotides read TGTGCCAGCAGTGCCCGGGACCTCAGCTCTGGAAACACCATATATTTT. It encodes CASSARDLSSGNTIYF.

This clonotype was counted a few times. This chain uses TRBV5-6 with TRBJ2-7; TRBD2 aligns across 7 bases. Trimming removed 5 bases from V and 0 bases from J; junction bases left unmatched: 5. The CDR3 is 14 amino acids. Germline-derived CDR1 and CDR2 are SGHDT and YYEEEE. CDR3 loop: CASRRTGGSYEQYF. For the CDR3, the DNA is TGTGCCAGCAGGAGAACGGGGGGCTCCTACGAGCAGTACTTC.

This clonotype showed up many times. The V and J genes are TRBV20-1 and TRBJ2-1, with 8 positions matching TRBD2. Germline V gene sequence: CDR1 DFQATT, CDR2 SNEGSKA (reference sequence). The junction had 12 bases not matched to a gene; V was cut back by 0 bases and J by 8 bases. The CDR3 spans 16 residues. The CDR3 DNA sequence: TGCAGTGCTAGAGACCCGGGACTAGGCGGAGTCCATGAGCAGTTCTTC. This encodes CSARDPGLGGVHEQFF.

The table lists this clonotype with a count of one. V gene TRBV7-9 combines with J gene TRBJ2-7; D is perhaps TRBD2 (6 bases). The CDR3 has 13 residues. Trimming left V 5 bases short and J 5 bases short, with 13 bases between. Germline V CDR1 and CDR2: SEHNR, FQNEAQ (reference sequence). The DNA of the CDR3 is TGTGCCAGCAGCACGGGACTCCGGGACGAGCAGTACTTC. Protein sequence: CASSTGLRDEQYF.

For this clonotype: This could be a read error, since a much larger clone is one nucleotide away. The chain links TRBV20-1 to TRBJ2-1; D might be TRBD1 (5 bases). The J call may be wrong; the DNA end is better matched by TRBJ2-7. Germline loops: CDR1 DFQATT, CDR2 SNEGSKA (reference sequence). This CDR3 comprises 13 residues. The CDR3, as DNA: TGCAGTGCCCCCAGGGATTACTACAATGAGCAGTACTTC. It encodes CSAPRDYYNEQYF.

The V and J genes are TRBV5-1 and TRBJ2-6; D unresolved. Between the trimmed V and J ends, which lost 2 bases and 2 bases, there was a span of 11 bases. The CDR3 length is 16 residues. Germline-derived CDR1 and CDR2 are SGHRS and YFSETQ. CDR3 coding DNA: TGCGCCAGCAGCTTTTTAAGGCCCACTGGGGCCAACGTCCTGACTTTC. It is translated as CASSFLRPTGANVLTF.

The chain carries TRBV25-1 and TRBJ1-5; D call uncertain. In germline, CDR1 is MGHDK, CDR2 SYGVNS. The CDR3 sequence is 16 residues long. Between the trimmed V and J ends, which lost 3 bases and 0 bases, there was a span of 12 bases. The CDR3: CASSDGRFYSNQPQHF. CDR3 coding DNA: TGTGCCAGCAGTGATGGTAGGTTCTATAGCAATCAGCCCCAGCATTTT.

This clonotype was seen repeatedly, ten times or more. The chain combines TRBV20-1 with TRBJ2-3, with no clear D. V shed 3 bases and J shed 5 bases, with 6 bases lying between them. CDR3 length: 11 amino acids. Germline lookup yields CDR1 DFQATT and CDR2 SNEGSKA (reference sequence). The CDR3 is CSASGKDTQYF. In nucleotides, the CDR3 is TGCAGTGCTAGTGGCAAAGATACGCAGTATTTT.

CDR3 residues: CASSLADSGELFF. CDR3 nucleotides: TGTGCCAGCAGCTTAGCCGACAGCGGGGAGCTGTTTTTT. The rearrangement joins TRBV7-9 to TRBJ2-2; TRBD1 is a possible D gene (5 bases). CDR3 size: 13 residues. Germline CDR1 SEHNR, CDR2 FQNEAQ (reference sequence). Trimming left V 0 bases short and J 7 bases short, with 6 bases between.

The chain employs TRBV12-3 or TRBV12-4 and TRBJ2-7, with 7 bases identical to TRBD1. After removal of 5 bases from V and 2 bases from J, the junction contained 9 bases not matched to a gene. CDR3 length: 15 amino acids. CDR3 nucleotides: TGTGCCAGCAGTGACGTACAGGGGCTCCCCTACGAGCAGTACTTC. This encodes CASSDVQGLPYEQYF.

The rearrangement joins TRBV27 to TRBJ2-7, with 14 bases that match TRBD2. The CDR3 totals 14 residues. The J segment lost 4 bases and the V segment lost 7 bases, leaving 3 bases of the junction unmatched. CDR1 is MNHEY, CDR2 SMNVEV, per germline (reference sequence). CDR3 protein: CASTRLAGGYEQYF. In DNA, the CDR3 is TGTGCCAGCACCCGACTAGCGGGAGGGTACGAGCAGTACTTC.

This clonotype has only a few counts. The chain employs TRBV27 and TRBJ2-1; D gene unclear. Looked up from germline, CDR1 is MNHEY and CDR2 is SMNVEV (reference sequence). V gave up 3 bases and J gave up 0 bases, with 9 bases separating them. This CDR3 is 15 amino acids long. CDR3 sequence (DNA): TGTGCCAGCAGTTTGGGCGGCTACTCCTACAATGAGCAGTTCTTC. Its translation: CASSLGGYSYNEQFF.

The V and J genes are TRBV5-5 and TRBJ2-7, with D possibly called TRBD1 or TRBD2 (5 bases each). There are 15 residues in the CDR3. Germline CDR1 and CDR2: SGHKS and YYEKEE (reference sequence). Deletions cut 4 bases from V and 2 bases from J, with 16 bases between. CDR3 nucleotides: TGTGCCAGCAGCCCCCGGGGCAGGGCTCCCTACGAGCAGTACTTC. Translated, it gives CASSPRGRAPYEQYF.

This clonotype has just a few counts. CDR3: CASSATSGVGDTQYF. CDR3 coding DNA: TGCGCCAGCAGCGCGACTAGCGGGGTTGGAGATACGCAGTATTTT. The rearrangement uses TRBV5-1 and TRBJ2-3, with 11 bases aligning to TRBD2. The CDR3 contains 15 residues. With V trimmed by 4 bases and J by 5 bases, 6 bases remained unmatched. CDR1 and CDR2 from the germline V gene are SGHRS and YFSETQ.

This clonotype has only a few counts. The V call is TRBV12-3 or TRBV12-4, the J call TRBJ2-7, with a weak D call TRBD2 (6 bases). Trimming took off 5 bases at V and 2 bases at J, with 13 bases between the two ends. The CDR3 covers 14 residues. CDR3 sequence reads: CASSATGRTYEQYF. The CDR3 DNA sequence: TGTGCCAGCAGTGCTACCGGGAGAACCTACGAGCAGTACTTC.